These 16 T cell receptor beta chains originate from one sample sequenced in a study of PD-L1 blockade in urothelial cancer. This table comes from immunoSEQ multiplex PCR, and its TCRdb copy is limited to in-frame clones, with some not included. This sample has roughly 49,000 clones, with 87% found just once. The sample in question was PBMCs, obtained around atezolizumab (anti-PD-L1) treatment. The receptors come from a man aged 55-75 years with urothelial cancer.

This chain joins TRBV12-5 and TRBJ2-5; 9 bases agree with TRBD2. Germline CDR1 LGHNT, CDR2 FRNRAP. This CDR3 contains 14 residues. V shed 6 bases, J shed 4 bases, and the junction held 6 bases outside the gene matches. The CDR3 is CASGSGGGGETQYF. CDR3 DNA: TGTGCTAGTGGCTCTGGCGGGGGGGGAGAGACCCAGTACTTC.

This chain uses TRBV6-1 with TRBJ1-1; 8 bases fit TRBD1. This CDR3 region has 14 residues. CDR1 and CDR2 from the germline V gene are MNHNS and SASEGT. The trim removed 5 bases at V and 4 bases at J, leaving 6 bases unmatched. CDR3 sequence (DNA): TGTGCCAGCAGTCAGGGGGCCGGGGTCACTGAAGCTTTCTTT. Encoded protein: CASSQGAGVTEAFF.

This chain joins TRBV7-2 and TRBJ1-6; unclear D gene. The CDR3 has 15 amino acids. CDR1 and CDR2 from the germline V gene are SGHTA and FQGNSA. V was cut by 1 base and J by 6 bases, with 10 bases left in between. CDR3 coding DNA: TGTGCCAGCAGCTTAGTAGGAGGGCCTAATTCACCCCTCCACTTT. Translated: CASSLVGGPNSPLHF.

The rearrangement links TRBV28 to TRBJ2-7; 7 bases fit TRBD1. The CDR3 is made up of 15 amino acids. The germline CDR1 and CDR2 sequences are MDHEN and SYDVKM. The trim removed 5 bases at V and 1 base at J, leaving 8 bases unmatched. CDR3 in amino acids: CASSPGTEKSYEQYF. Written as DNA, the CDR3 is TGTGCCAGCAGTCCCGGGACAGAGAAGTCCTACGAGCAGTACTTC.

The V call is TRBV6-5, the J call TRBJ1-2; 10 bases align to TRBD1. The CDR3 is 16 residues long. Germline lookup yields CDR1 MNHEY and CDR2 SVGAGI. The ends lost 2 bases at V and 4 bases at J; junction bases unmatched: 7. Here the CDR3 reads CASSYVRTGGGYGYTF. Here the CDR3 DNA reads TGTGCCAGCAGTTACGTTAGGACAGGGGGGGGCTATGGCTACACCTTC.

The V gene is TRBV15, the J gene TRBJ1-1, with a tentative D call TRBD1 (6 bases). CDR3 length: 13 amino acids. CDR1 is LNHNV, CDR2 YYDKDF, per germline (reference sequence). The V and J ends lost 6 bases and 5 bases respectively, with 13 bases between them. As DNA, the CDR3 is TGTGCCACCAGAGACCTAAGGGGGACTGAAGCTTTCTTT. This sequence encodes CATRDLRGTEAFF.

The V call is TRBV5-1, the J call TRBJ2-2; 11 nucleotides line up with TRBD1. V shed 1 base, J shed 5 bases, and the junction held 4 bases outside the gene matches. CDR3 length: 16 residues. Germline V gives CDR1 SGHRS, CDR2 YFSETQ. The CDR3 nucleotides are TGCGCCAGCAGCTTGTGGACAGGGGGCTCGACCGGGGAGCTGTTTTTT. It encodes CASSLWTGGSTGELFF.

The chain is built from TRBV7-2 and TRBJ2-3, with TRBD1 identical over 7 bases. The junction had 4 bases not matched to a gene; V was cut back by 1 base and J by 6 bases. The CDR3 is 14 residues long. Germline V CDR1 and CDR2: SGHTA, FQGNSA. The CDR3, as DNA: TGTGCCAGCAGCTTAGGGCAGGGGGTTGATACGCAGTATTTT. Translation: CASSLGQGVDTQYF.

V gene TRBV5-1 combines with J gene TRBJ2-3; 9 bases line up with TRBD2. The CDR3 is 16 residues long. From germline, CDR1 is SGHRS and CDR2 YFSETQ. Losses at the gene ends were 4 bases for V and 5 bases for J; bases not matched to a gene: 11. The CDR3 here is CASSPGAGGQVDTQYF. Here the CDR3 DNA reads TGCGCCAGCAGCCCAGGAGCGGGGGGCCAAGTAGATACGCAGTATTTT.

The V and J genes are TRBV28 and TRBJ2-7, with D maybe TRBD1 (5 bases). Germline CDR1 reads MDHEN; CDR2 reads SYDVKM. The V and J ends lost 8 bases and 0 bases respectively, with 8 bases between them. This CDR3 is 12 amino acids long. In DNA form, the CDR3 reads TGTGCCAGCCGGACATTCTCCTACGAGCAGTACTTC. Its translation is CASRTFSYEQYF.

The chain joins TRBV27 to TRBJ1-5; no definite D call. Trimming took off 7 bases at V and 0 bases at J, with 13 bases between the two ends. The length of the CDR3 is 15 residues. Germline CDR1 is MNHEY and CDR2 is SMNVEV (reference sequence). CDR3 sequence reads: CASKPGSYSNQPQHF. The CDR3 nucleotides are TGTGCCAGCAAGCCGGGGTCCTATAGCAATCAGCCCCAGCATTTT.

V and J are TRBV19 and TRBJ1-2; 8 bases match TRBD1. Germline CDR1 reads LNHDA; CDR2 reads SQIVND (reference sequence). The CDR3 extends over 13 amino acids. Germline trimming cut 4 bases from V and 5 bases from J; bases unmatched to any gene: 3. The CDR3 region is CASSTGGNYGYTF. The DNA for the CDR3 is TGTGCCAGTAGTACAGGGGGCAATTATGGCTACACCTTC.

This chain uses TRBV18 with TRBJ1-5; D not certain. Germline values: CDR1 KGHSH, CDR2 LQKENI. The ends were cut back, 3 bases at V and 7 bases at J, with 10 bases in the middle. The length of the CDR3 is 13 residues. CDR3 coding DNA: TGTGCCAGCTCACCCGGACTCTCCCAGCCCCAGCATTTT. Protein: CASSPGLSQPQHF.

This clone came up a few times. The chain recombines TRBV6-5 with TRBJ1-6; D remains ambiguous. Germline V gene data show CDR1 as MNHEY and CDR2 as SVGAGI. Between the trimmed V and J ends, which lost 0 bases and 7 bases, there was a span of 7 bases. This CDR3 is built from 14 residues. The CDR3 reads CASSYSMRNSPLHF. In DNA form, the CDR3 reads TGTGCCAGCAGTTACTCGATGCGGAATTCACCCCTCCACTTT.

This chain uses TRBV7-2 with TRBJ1-2; D is uncertain. Trimming cost V 1 base and J 6 bases, with 15 bases left between them. Per germline, CDR1 SGHTA and CDR2 FQGNSA. The CDR3 extends over 15 amino acids. The CDR3: CASSLVKGAPNGYTF. The CDR3, as DNA: TGTGCCAGCAGCTTAGTGAAGGGAGCACCTAATGGCTACACCTTC.

Here the CDR3 reads CAWRRGINTDTQYF. CDR3 nucleotides: TGTGCCTGGAGGCGGGGGATTAATACAGATACGCAGTATTTT. The rearrangement uses TRBV30 and TRBJ2-3; 7 bases map to TRBD2. After removal of 3 bases from V and 3 bases from J, the junction contained 6 bases not matched to a gene. The germline gives CDR1 GTSNPN, CDR2 SVGIG (reference sequence). This CDR3 contains 14 residues.